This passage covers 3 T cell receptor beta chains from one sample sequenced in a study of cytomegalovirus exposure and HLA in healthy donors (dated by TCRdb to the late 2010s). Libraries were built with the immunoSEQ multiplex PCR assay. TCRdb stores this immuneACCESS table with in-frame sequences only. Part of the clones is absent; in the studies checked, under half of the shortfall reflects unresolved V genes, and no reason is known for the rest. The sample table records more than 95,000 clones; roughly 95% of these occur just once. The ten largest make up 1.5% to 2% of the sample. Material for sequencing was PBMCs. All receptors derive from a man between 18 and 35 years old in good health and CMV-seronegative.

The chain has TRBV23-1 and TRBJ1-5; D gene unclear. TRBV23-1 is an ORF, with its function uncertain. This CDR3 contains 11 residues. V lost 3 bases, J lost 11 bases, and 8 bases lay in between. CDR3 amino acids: CASSHSGTQHF. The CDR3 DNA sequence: TGCGCCAGCAGTCACTCGGGGACCCAGCATTTT.

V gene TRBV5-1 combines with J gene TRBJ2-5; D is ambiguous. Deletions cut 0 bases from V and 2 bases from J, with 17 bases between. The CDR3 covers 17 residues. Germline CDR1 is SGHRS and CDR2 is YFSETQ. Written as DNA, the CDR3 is TGCGCCAGCAGCTTGGCTTCTTTTCATGGGCGTCAAGAGACCCAGTACTTC. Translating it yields CASSLASFHGRQETQYF. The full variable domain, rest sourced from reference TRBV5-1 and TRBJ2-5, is KAGVTQTPRYLIKTRGQQVTLSCSPISGHRSVSWYQQTPGQGLQFLFEYFSETQRNKGNFPGRFSGRQFSNSRSEMNVSTLELGDSALYLCASSLASFHGRQETQYFGPGTRLLVL.

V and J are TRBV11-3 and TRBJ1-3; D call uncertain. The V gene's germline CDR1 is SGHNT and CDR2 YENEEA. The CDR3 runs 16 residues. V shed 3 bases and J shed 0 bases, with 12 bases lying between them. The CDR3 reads CASSFRRQSSGNTIYF. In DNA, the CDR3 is TGTGCCAGCAGCTTCAGGCGTCAAAGCTCTGGAAACACCATATATTTT.